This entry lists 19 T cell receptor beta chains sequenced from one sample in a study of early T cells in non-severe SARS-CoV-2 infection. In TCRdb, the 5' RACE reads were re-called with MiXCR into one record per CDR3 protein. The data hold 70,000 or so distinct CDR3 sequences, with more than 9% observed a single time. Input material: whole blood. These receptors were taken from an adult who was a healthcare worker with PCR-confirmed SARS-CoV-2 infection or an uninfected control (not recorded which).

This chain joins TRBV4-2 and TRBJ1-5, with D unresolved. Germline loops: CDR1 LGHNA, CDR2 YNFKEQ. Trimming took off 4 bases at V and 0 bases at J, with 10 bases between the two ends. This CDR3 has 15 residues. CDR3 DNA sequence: TGTGCCAGCAGCCTCTCCCATGATAGCAATCAGCCCCAGCATTTT. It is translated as CASSLSHDSNQPQHF.

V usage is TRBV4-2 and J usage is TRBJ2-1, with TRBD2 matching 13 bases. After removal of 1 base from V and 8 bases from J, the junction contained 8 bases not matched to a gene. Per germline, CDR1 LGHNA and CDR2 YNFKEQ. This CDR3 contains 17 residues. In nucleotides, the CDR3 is TGTGCCAGCAGCCAAGCACCCGGGACTAGCGGGAACGATGAGCAGTTCTTC. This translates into CASSQAPGTSGNDEQFF.

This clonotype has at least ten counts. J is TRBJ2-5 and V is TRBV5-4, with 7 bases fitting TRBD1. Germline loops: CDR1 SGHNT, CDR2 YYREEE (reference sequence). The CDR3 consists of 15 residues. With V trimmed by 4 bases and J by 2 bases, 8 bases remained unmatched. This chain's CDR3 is CASSPAKTGQETQYF. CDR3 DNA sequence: TGTGCCAGCAGCCCAGCCAAGACAGGGCAAGAGACCCAGTACTTC.

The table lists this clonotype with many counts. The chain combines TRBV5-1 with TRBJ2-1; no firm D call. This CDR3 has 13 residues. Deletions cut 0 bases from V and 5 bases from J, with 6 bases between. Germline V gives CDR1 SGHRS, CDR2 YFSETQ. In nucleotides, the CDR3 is TGCGCCAGCAGCTTGGACAACAACAATGAGCAGTTCTTC. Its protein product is CASSLDNNNEQFF.

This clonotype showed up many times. The CDR3 DNA sequence: TGCAGTGCTAGCGGGGACAGGGAGGGGAATGAGCAGTTCTTC. Amino acid sequence: CSASGDREGNEQFF. The chain recombines TRBV20-1 with TRBJ2-1; 9 bases match TRBD1. V lost 3 bases, J lost 7 bases, and 7 bases stayed unmatched. The CDR3 contains 14 residues. Looked up from germline, CDR1 is DFQATT and CDR2 is SNEGSKA (reference sequence).

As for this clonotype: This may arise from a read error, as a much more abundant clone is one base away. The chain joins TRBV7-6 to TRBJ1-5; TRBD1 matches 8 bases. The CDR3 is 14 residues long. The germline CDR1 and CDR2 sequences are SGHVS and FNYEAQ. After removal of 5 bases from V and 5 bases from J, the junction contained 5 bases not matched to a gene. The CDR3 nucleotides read TGTGCCAGCAGCCATGACAGGGGATATCAGCCCCAGCATTTT. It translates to CASSHDRGYQPQHF.

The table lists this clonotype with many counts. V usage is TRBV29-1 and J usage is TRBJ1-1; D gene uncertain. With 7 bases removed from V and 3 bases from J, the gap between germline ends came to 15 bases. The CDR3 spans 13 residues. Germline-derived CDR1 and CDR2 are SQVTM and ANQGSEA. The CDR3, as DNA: TGCAGCGGGGAGAGGGATTTGTACACTGAAGCTTTCTTT. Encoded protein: CSGERDLYTEAFF. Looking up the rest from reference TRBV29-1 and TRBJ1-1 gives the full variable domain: SAVISQKPSRDICQRGTSLTIQCQVDSQVTMMFWYRQQPGQSLTLIATANQGSEATYESGFVIDKFPISRPNLTFSTLTVSNMSPEDSSIYLCSGERDLYTEAFFGQGTRLTVV.

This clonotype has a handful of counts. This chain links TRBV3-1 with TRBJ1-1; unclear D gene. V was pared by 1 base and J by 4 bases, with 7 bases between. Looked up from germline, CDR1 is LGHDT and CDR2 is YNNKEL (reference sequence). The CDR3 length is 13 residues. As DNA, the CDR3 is TGTGCCAGCAGCCAAGGAGAGGCCACTGAAGCTTTCTTT. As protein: CASSQGEATEAFF. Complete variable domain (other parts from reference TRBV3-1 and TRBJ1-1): DTAVSQTPKYLVTQMGNDKSIKCEQNLGHDTMYWYKQDSKKFLKIMFSYNNKELIINETVPNRFSPKSPDKAHLNLHINSLELGDSAVYFCASSQGEATEAFFGQGTRLTVV.

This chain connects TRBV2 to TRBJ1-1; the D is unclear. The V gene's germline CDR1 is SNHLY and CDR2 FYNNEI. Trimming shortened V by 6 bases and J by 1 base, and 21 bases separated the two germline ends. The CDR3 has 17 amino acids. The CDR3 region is CASRGYEGGVGNTEAFF. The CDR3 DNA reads TGTGCCAGCAGGGGGTATGAGGGAGGAGTGGGGAACACTGAAGCTTTCTTT.

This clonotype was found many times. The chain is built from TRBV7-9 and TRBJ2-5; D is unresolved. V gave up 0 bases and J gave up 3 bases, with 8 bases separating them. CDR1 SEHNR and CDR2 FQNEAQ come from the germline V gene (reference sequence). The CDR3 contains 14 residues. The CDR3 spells CASSLAQAKETQYF. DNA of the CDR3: TGTGCCAGCAGCTTAGCGCAGGCAAAAGAGACCCAGTACTTC.

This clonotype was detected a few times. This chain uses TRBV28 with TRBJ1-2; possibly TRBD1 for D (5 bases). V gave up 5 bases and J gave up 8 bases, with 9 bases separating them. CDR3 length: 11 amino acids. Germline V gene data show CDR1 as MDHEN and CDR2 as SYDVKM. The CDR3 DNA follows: TGTGCCAGCAGTGACAGTAGGGGCTACACCTTC. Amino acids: CASSDSRGYTF.

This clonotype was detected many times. This CDR3 is CASSFRRETDTQYF. For the CDR3, the DNA is TGTGCCAGCAGCTTCCGACGGGAAACAGATACGCAGTATTTT. V gene TRBV7-3 combines with J gene TRBJ2-3, with D possibly matching TRBD2 (5 bases). V was cut by 3 bases and J by 3 bases, with 10 bases left in between. Germline V gene lookup returns CDR1 SGHTA and CDR2 FQGTGA. CDR3 size: 14 residues.

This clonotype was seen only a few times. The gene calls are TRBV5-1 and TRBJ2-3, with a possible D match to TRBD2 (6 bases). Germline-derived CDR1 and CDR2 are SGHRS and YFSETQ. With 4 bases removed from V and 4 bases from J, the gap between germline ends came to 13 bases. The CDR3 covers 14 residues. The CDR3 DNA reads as TGCGCCAGCAGCATTAGCGGAAGATCAGATACGCAGTATTTT. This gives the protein CASSISGRSDTQYF.

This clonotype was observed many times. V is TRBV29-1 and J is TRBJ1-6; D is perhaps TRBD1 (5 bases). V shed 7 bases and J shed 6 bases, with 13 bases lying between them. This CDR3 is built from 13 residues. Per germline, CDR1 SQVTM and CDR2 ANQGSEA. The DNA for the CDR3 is TGCAGCGCCAGGGAGGGGCTTAATTCACCCCTCCACTTT. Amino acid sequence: CSAREGLNSPLHF.

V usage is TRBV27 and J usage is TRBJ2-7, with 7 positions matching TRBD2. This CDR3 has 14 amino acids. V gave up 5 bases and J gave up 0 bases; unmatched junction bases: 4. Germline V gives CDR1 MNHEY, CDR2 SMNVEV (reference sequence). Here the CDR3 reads CASSPLAASYEQYF. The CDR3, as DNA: TGTGCCAGCAGTCCCCTAGCGGCCTCCTACGAGCAGTACTTC.

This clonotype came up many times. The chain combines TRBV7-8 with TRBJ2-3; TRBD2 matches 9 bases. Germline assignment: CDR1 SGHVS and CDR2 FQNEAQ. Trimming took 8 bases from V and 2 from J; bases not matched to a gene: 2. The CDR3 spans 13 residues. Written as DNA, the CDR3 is TGTGCCAGCCAGCGGGGGGCCACAGATACGCAGTATTTT. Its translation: CASQRGATDTQYF.

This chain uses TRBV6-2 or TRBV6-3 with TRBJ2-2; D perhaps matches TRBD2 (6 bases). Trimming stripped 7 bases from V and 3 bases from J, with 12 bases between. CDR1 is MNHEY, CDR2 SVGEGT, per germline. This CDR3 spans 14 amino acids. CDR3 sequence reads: CASTRLGYTGELFF. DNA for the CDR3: TGTGCCAGCACCAGACTAGGGTACACCGGGGAGCTGTTTTTT.

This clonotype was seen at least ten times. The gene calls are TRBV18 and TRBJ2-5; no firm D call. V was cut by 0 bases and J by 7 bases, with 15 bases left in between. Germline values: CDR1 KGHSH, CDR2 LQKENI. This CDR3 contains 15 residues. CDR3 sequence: CASSPPSTPPGTQYF. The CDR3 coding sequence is TGTGCCAGCTCACCACCTTCTACCCCCCCAGGGACCCAGTACTTC.

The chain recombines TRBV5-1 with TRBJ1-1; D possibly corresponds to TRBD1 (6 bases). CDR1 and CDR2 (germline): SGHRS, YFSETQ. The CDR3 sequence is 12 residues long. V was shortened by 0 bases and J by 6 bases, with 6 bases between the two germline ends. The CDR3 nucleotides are TGCGCCAGCAGCTTGGAGGGGGCTGAAGCTTTCTTT. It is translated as CASSLEGAEAFF. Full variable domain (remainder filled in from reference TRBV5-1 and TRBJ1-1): KAGVTQTPRYLIKTRGQQVTLSCSPISGHRSVSWYQQTPGQGLQFLFEYFSETQRNKGNFPGRFSGRQFSNSRSEMNVSTLELGDSALYLCASSLEGAEAFFGQGTRLTVV.